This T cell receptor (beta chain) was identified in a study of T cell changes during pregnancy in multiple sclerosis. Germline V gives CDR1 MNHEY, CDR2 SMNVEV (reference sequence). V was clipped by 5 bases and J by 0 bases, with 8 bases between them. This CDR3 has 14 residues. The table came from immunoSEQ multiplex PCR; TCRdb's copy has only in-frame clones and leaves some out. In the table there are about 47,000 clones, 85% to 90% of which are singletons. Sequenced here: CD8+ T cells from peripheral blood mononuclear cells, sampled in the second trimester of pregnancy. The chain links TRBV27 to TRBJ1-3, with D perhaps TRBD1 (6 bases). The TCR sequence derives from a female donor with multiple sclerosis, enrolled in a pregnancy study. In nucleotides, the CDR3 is TGTGCCAGCAGTCTCAGGGGCTCTGGAAACACCATATATTTT. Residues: CASSLRGSGNTIYF.